This T cell receptor beta chain emerged from a study of blood T cell repertoires in COVID-19. Study-level background: The United States, Italy and Spain supplied acute and convalescent COVID-19 samples. Nucleic acid was either cDNA or gDNA, and it came from T cells, B-cell-depleted T cells, or PBMCs.

Under the authors' procedure: Reference gene primers were amplified, and this amplification served to estimate nucleated cell counts. Here immunoSEQ multiplex PCR was the method, and the copy in TCRdb shows in-frame clones only, minus some. D and trimming were read from the DNA, whereas the V and J calls and clone size are those reported in that table. The sample contains approximately 100,000 clones, roughly 92% of which appear only once. This clone was observed once. V trimming: 0 bases; J trimming: 5 bases; junction bases outside the gene matches: 5. From germline, CDR1 is SEHNR and CDR2 FQNEAQ (reference sequence). CDR3 length: 15 amino acids.

Sequenced: peripheral blood. The chain joins TRBV7-9 to TRBJ2-3, with TRBD2 matching 7 bases. This receptor was taken from a man between 65 and 85 years old with acute or convalescent COVID-19. This chain's CDR3 is CASSLARGEEDTQYF. CDR3 DNA sequence: TGTGCCAGCAGCTTAGCTCGGGGGGAAGAAGATACGCAGTATTTT.